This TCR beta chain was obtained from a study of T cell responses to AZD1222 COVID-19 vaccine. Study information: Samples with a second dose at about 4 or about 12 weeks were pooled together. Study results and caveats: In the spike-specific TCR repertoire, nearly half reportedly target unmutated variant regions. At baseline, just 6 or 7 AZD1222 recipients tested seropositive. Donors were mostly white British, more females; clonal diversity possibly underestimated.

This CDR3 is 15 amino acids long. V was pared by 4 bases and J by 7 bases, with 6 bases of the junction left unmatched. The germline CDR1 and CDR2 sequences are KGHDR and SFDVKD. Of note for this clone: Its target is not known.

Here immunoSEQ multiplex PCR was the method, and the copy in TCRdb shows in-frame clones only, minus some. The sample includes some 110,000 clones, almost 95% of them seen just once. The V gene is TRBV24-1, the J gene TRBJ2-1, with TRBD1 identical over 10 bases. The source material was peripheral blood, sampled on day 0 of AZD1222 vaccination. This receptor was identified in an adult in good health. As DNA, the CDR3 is TGTGCCACCAGTGAGACCGGGACAGGGGTGAATGAGCAGTTCTTC. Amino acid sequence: CATSETGTGVNEQFF.